The entry that follows covers one TCR beta chain sequence. Sequencing used immunoSEQ v3. Repertoires were generated with immunoSEQ multiplex PCR, while TCRdb's copy carries only in-frame clones and drops some. The data hold 95,000 or so clones, with roughly 65% observed a single time. The sample is drawn from a study of TIL therapy for anti-PD-1-resistant metastatic lung cancer. Study as a whole: Patients had a median age of approximately 56 years (range about 38-85).

This CDR3 contains 15 residues. The V gene's germline CDR1 is MDHEN and CDR2 SYDVKM. Trimming cost V 6 bases and J 0 bases, with 14 bases left between them. Specified time point: pre-treatment sample, taken before nivolumab and TIL therapy. The tumor samples were excised metastases, mostly pleural nodules or supraclavicular lymph nodes. The source of this sequence is a person aged 25 to 80 with non-small cell lung cancer. The rearrangement uses TRBV28 and TRBJ2-5, with D uncertain. The material was tumor tissue, obtained at baseline. CDR3 residues: CASSPRPLNQETQYF. The CDR3 region has the DNA TGTGCCAGCAGCCCGCGACCCCTGAACCAAGAGACCCAGTACTTC.